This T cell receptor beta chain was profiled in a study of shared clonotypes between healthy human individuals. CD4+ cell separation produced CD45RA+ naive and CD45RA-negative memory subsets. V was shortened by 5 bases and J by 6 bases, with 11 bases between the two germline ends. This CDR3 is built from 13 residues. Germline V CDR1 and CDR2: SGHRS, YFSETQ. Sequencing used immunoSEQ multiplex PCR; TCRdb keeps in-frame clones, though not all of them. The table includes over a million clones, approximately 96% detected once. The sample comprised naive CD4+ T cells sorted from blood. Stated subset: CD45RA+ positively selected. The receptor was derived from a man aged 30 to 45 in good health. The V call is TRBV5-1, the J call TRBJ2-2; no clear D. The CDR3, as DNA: TGCGCCAGCAGGCCTGGGTTCTCCGGGGAGCTGTTTTTT. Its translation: CASRPGFSGELFF. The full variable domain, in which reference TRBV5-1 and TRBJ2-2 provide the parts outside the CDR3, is KAGVTQTPRYLIKTRGQQVTLSCSPISGHRSVSWYQQTPGQGLQFLFEYFSETQRNKGNFPGRFSGRQFSNSRSEMNVSTLELGDSALYLCASRPGFSGELFFGEGSRLTVL.